This TCR beta chain was obtained from a study of CD8 T cells in Susac syndrome. Trimming shortened V by 4 bases and J by 2 bases, and 13 bases separated the two germline ends. CDR3 length: 15 residues. Reverse transcription of roughly 0.5 to 1 ug RNA was performed with random hexamers. TCRdb processed the immunoSEQ multiplex PCR reads anew with MiXCR; each CDR3 protein has one entry. The table lists more than 150,000 distinct CDR3 sequences, approximately 90% of them singletons. In its sample, this clonotype was seen once. The chain is built from TRBV12-3 or TRBV12-4 and TRBJ2-3; TRBD2 might be the D (6 bases). The clonotype originates from a human donor in good health. Sequenced: CD4+ T cells from PBMCs. The CDR3: CASSYGGGITDTQYF. For the CDR3, the DNA is TGTGCCAGCAGTTACGGGGGTGGGATCACAGATACGCAGTATTTT.